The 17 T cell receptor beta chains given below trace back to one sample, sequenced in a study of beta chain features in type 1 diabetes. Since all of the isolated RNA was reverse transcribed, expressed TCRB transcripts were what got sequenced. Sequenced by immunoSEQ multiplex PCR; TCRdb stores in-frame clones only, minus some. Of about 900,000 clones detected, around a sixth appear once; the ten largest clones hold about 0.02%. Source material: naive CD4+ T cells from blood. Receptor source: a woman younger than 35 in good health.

The CDR3 sequence is CASIPSGSEETQYF. The CDR3 nucleotides are TGTGCCAGCATCCCCAGCGGGAGCGAAGAGACCCAGTACTTC. J is TRBJ2-5 and V is TRBV28; 8 bases map to TRBD2. Germline V gene sequence: CDR1 MDHEN, CDR2 SYDVKM. The junction had 7 bases not matched to a gene; V was cut back by 7 bases and J by 3 bases. The CDR3 sequence is 14 residues long.

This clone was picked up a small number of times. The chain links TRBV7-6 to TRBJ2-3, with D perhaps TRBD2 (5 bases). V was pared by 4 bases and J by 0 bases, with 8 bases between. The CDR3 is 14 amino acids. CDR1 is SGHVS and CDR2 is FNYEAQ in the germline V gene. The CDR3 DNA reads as TGTGCCAGCAGCTCCCGGACTAGCACAGATACGCAGTATTTT. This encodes CASSSRTSTDTQYF.

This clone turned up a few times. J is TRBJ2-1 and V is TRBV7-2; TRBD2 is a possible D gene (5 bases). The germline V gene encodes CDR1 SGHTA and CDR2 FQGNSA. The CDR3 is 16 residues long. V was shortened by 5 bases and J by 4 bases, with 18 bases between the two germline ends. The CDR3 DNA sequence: TGTGCCAGCAGCCTAATGCTAGCTACTGTGTACAATGAGCAGTTCTTC. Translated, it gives CASSLMLATVYNEQFF.

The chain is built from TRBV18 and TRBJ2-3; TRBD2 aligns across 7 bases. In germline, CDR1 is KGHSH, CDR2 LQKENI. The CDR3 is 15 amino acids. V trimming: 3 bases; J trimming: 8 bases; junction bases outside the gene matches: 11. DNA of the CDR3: TGTGCCAGCTCACCTTCGGGGGGATCTGCTGGTACGCAGTATTTT. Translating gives CASSPSGGSAGTQYF. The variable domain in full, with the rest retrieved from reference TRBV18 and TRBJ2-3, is NAGVMQNPRHLVRRRGQEARLRCSPMKGHSHVYWYRQLPEEGLKFMVYLQKENIIDESGMPKERFSAEFPKEGPSILRIQQVVRGDSAAYFCASSPSGGSAGTQYFGPGTRLTVL.

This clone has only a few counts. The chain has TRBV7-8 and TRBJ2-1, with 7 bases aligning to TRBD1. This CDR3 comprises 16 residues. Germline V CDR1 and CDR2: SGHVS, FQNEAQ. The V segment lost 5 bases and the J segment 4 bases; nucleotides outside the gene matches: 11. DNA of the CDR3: TGTGCCAGCAGCAAACGACAGGGCCTACCTTACAATGAGCAGTTCTTC. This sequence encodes CASSKRQGLPYNEQFF.

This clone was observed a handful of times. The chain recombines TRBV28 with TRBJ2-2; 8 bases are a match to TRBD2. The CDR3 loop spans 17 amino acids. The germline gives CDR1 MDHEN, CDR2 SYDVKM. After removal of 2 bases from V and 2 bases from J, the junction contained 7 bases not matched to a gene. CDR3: CASSLSSGARNTGELFF. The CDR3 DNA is TGTGCCAGCAGTTTAAGTAGCGGGGCCCGAAACACCGGGGAGCTGTTTTTT.

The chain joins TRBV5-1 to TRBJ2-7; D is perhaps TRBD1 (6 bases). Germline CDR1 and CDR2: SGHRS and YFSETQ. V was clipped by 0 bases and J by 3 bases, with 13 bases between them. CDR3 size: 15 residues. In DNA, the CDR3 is TGCGCCAGCAGCTTGGTGACAGGAGGCGGCTACGAGCAGTACTTC. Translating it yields CASSLVTGGGYEQYF.

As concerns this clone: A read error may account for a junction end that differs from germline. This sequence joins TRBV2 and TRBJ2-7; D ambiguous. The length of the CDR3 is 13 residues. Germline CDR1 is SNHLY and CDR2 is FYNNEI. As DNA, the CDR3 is TGTGCCAGCAGCGAAGCGAGCTCCTACGAGCAGTACTTC. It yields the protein CASSEASSYEQYF.

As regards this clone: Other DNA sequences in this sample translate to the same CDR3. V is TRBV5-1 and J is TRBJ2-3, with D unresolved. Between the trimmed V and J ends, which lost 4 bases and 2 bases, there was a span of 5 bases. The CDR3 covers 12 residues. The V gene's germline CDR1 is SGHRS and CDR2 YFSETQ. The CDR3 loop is CASSPDTDTQYF. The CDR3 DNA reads TGCGCCAGCAGCCCAGACACAGATACGCAGTATTTT.

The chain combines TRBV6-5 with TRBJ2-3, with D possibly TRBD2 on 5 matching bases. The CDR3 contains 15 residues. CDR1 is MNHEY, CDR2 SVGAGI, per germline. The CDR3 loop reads CAARASRFSGDTQYF. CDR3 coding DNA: TGTGCGGCTAGAGCTAGCAGATTTTCGGGGGATACGCAGTATTTT.

Written as DNA, the CDR3 is TGCAGCGTCACCTCATCTAGCGGATACAATGAGCAGTTCTTC. Translated: CSVTSSSGYNEQFF. The chain uses TRBV29-1 and TRBJ2-1, with 7 bases lining up with TRBD2. J was trimmed by 4 bases and V by 6 bases; bases with no gene match: 9. The CDR3 is 14 residues long. Germline CDR1 reads SQVTM; CDR2 reads ANQGSEA.

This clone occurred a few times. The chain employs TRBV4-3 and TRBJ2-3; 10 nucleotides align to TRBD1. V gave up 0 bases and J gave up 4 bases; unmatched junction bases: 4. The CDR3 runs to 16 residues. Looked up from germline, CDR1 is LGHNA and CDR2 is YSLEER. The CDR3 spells CASSQEGQGPADTQYF. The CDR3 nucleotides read TGCGCCAGCAGCCAAGAGGGACAGGGGCCCGCAGATACGCAGTATTTT.

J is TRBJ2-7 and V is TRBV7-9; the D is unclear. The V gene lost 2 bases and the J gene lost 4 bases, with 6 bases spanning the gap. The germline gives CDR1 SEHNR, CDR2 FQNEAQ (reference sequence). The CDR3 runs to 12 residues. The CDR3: CASSLYLYEQYF. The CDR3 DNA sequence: TGTGCCAGCAGCTTATACTTGTACGAGCAGTACTTC.

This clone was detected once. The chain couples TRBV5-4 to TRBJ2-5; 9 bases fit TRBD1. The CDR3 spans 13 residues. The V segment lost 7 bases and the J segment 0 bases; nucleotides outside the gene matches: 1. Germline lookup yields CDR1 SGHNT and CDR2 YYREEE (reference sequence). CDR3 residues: CASGDRDQETQYF. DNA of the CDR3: TGTGCCAGCGGGGACAGGGACCAAGAGACCCAGTACTTC.

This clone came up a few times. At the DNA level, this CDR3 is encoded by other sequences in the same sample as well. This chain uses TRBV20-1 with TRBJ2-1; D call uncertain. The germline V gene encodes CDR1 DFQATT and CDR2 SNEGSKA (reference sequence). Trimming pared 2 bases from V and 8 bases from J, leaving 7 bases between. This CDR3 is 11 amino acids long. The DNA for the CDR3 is TGCAGTGCTAGAAAGTGGGATGAGCAGTTCTTC. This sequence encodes CSARKWDEQFF.

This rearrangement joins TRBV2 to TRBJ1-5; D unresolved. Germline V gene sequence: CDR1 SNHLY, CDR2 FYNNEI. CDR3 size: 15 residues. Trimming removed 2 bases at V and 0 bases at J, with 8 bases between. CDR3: CASSERLVSNQPQHF. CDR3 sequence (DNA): TGTGCCAGCAGTGAAAGGTTGGTTAGCAATCAGCCCCAGCATTTT.

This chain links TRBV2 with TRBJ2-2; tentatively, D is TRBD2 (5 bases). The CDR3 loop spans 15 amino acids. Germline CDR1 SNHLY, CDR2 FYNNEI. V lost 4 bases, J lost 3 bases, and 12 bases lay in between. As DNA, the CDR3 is TGTGCCAGCAGTGTGTCAGGACTCCACACCGGGGAGCTGTTTTTT. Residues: CASSVSGLHTGELFF.